This TCR beta chain was observed in a study of post-analysis software for immune sequencing data. General study findings and limits: Five or six TRBV segments were more frequent in patients than controls; TRBV5-6, TRBV5-1 and TRBV20-1 belonged to this group. By F measure, samples from a shared preparation batch strongly co-clustered.

Of note for this clonotype: Its antigen is undetermined.

The V and J ends lost 9 bases and 5 bases respectively, with 17 bases between them. Germline CDR1 MNHEY, CDR2 SMNVEV (reference sequence). The CDR3 loop spans 14 amino acids. TCR beta libraries were prepared from cDNA with unique molecular identifiers. Each CDR3 protein is one row after TCRdb ran MiXCR on the PCR reads. The sample records 550,000 to 700,000 distinct CDR3 sequences, 44% being singletons. Specimen: blood. This sequence joins TRBV27 and TRBJ2-1; no reliable D call. This receptor was obtained from a girl aged 5-17 years with multiple sclerosis. CDR3 residues: CASTLGGVDNEQFF. DNA of the CDR3: TGTGCCAGTACATTGGGCGGAGTGGACAATGAGCAGTTCTTC.